What follows describes a single T cell receptor (beta chain). Its target is not known. The sample belongs to a study of cytomegalovirus exposure and HLA in healthy donors. Background on the study: One earlier analysis, a look at approximately 190 million T cells, found some 110 million unique TCR beta sequences. Points from the study as a whole: Approximately 160 TCR beta chains were listed as cytomegalovirus-associated. Researchers reported in a later analysis that a missense DCLRE1C variant was tied to TCR beta V- and J-gene trimming.

The V end was cut by 4 bases, the J end by 7 bases, with 5 bases between. The V gene's germline CDR1 is SGHTA and CDR2 FQGNSA. The CDR3 is 11 residues long. The PCR contained 60 Vbeta and 13 Jbeta primers. Assay: immunoSEQ multiplex PCR; the TCRdb copy retains only in-frame clones and omits some. This sample has around 210,000 clones; around 80% occur once, and the top ten carry approximately 0.47%. Nominally healthy donors provided the samples, though records likely missed some immune exposures. The chain joins TRBV7-2 to TRBJ1-5; D is unclear. The TCR sequence derives from a boy under 18 in good health and CMV-seronegative. Sequenced material: PBMCs. CDR3 region: CASSSGQPQHF. Written as DNA, the CDR3 is TGTGCCAGCAGCTCGGGGCAGCCCCAGCATTTT.